This T cell receptor beta chain was identified in a study of T-cell reconstitution after alpha-beta-depleted transplantation in children. This clonotype has a count of ten or more. The target antigen is unknown. Study-level points and caveats: Among T cells one year after transplant, newly produced cells accounted for most counts and diversity.

During its preparation, the TCRbeta library received unique molecular identifiers. MiXCR, run by TCRdb on the PCR reads, gives a single entry per CDR3 protein. This sample has approximately 6,800 distinct CDR3 sequences; around 5.3% occur once, and the top ten carry 20% to 25%. Material: PBMCs, mostly from graft donor cells, obtained 180 days after TCRalphabeta/CD19-depleted stem cell transplant. The TCR comes from a child younger than two who had a stem cell transplant for acute myeloid leukemia, so the T cells may come from the graft donor.

In DNA form, the CDR3 reads TGCAGTGCTAGAATGACGGGCCCACGTTACGAGCAGTACTTC. Its translation: CSARMTGPRYEQYF. This rearrangement joins TRBV20-1 to TRBJ2-7; D not resolved. Trimming cost V 2 bases and J 4 bases, with 15 bases left between them. Germline V gene lookup returns CDR1 DFQATT and CDR2 SNEGSKA (reference sequence). The length of the CDR3 is 14 residues.